Below, 23 T cell receptor beta chains from the same sample are listed, as sequenced in a study of Ad26.COV2.S vaccination and SARS-CoV-2 variants. The protocol was immunoSEQ multiplex PCR, while the TCRdb copy is restricted to in-frame clones and leaves out a portion. The sample contains around 400,000 clones, around 82% of which appear only once. The treatment was: around 19 received Ad26.COV2.S at low or high dose, single or two shots; five or six received placebo; per-sample allocation not given. Day 63 after the first injection of vaccine or placebo was the sampling time. The sample in question was peripheral blood, obtained in a trial of Ad26.COV2.S vaccine versus placebo. The receptors shown here come from a person aged 18 to 59 who received the Ad26.COV2.S COVID-19 vaccine or a placebo.

This clone was picked up one time. The V and J genes are TRBV13 and TRBJ2-3; 12 bases are a match to TRBD2. Germline trimming cut 5 bases from V and 1 base from J; bases unmatched to any gene: 13. The CDR3 has 19 amino acids. CDR1 and CDR2 from the germline V gene are PRHDT and FYEKMQ (reference sequence). CDR3 bases: TGTGCCAGCAGCCAGTCGTCGACTAGCGGGAGATTCGGCACAGATACGCAGTATTTT. Translating gives CASSQSSTSGRFGTDTQYF. The entire variable domain, with the rest obtained from reference TRBV13 and TRBJ2-3, is as follows: AAGVIQSPRHLIKEKRETATLKCYPIPRHDTVYWYQQGPGQDPQFLISFYEKMQSDKGSIPDRFSAQQFSDYHSELNMSSLELGDSALYFCASSQSSTSGRFGTDTQYFGPGTRLTVL.

The chain joins TRBV11-2 to TRBJ2-3; a possible D gene is TRBD2 (7 bases). Deletions cut 8 bases from V and 1 base from J, with 16 bases between. The CDR3 is 15 residues long. The germline CDR1 and CDR2 sequences are SGHAT and FQNNGV. As DNA, the CDR3 is TGTGCCAGCCACACGTTGGGGGGGCGCACAGATACGCAGTATTTT. This translates into CASHTLGGRTDTQYF.

The chain joins TRBV27 to TRBJ1-2, with D unresolved. The CDR3 covers 12 residues. Trimming removed 3 bases at V and 6 bases at J, with 8 bases between. The germline V gene has CDR1 MNHEY and CDR2 SMNVEV (reference sequence). The CDR3 sequence: CASSFSGNGYTF. As DNA, the CDR3 is TGTGCCAGCAGTTTCTCCGGGAATGGCTACACCTTC.

The V and J genes are TRBV10-3 and TRBJ1-4, with D perhaps TRBD1 (6 bases). CDR3 length: 16 amino acids. V was pared by 3 bases and J by 8 bases, with 19 bases between. CDR1 ENHRY and CDR2 SYGVKD come from the germline V gene. The CDR3 DNA is TGTGCCATCAGTGAAGTGTTTGGGGGGCTAAGGGAAAAACTGTTTTTT. Amino acid sequence: CAISEVFGGLREKLFF.

The V gene is TRBV5-1, the J gene TRBJ2-3; 10 bases are a match to TRBD2. Trimming took 2 bases from V and 3 from J; bases not matched to a gene: 6. The CDR3 consists of 16 residues. CDR1 is SGHRS, CDR2 YFSETQ, per germline. The CDR3 protein is CASSLPSGSGTDTQYF. The CDR3 nucleotides read TGCGCCAGCAGCTTACCTAGCGGGAGTGGGACAGATACGCAGTATTTT.

The genes are TRBV2 and TRBJ2-5, with D perhaps TRBD2 (6 bases). The V gene's germline CDR1 is SNHLY and CDR2 FYNNEI. Trimming shortened V by 7 bases and J by 5 bases, and 14 bases separated the two germline ends. This CDR3 spans 13 amino acids. In DNA form, the CDR3 reads TGTGCCAGCAAAGGGACTGGAGGGGAGACCCAGTACTTC. Translation gives CASKGTGGETQYF.

The V gene is TRBV7-9, the J gene TRBJ1-1, with a tentative D call TRBD1 (6 bases). Germline V lookup: CDR1 SEHNR, CDR2 FQNEAQ (reference sequence). The V gene lost 7 bases and the J gene lost 2 bases, with 17 bases spanning the gap. This CDR3 region has 15 residues. The CDR3 bases are TGTGCCAGCAACCCAAAGGACAGATTTAACACTGAAGCTTTCTTT. This encodes CASNPKDRFNTEAFF.

The chain is built from TRBV7-3 and TRBJ2-2, with 8 bases aligning to TRBD1. J was trimmed by 9 bases and V by 5 bases; bases with no gene match: 5. The germline CDR1 and CDR2 sequences are SGHTA and FQGTGA. This CDR3 has 13 amino acids. The CDR3 loop reads CASSPSGGRELFF. The CDR3 DNA reads TGTGCCAGCAGCCCGTCAGGGGGCCGGGAGCTGTTTTTT.

The chain carries TRBV18 and TRBJ2-1, with 10 nucleotides matching TRBD2. The CDR3 consists of 15 residues. V was pared by 2 bases and J by 12 bases, with 10 bases of the junction left unmatched. Germline values: CDR1 KGHSH, CDR2 LQKENI. CDR3 sequence reads: CASSPTLAGEAVQFF. Written as DNA, the CDR3 is TGTGCCAGCTCACCAACCCTAGCGGGAGAGGCAGTGCAGTTCTTC.

The V gene is TRBV7-9, the J gene TRBJ2-2, with no clear D. Germline CDR1 and CDR2: SEHNR and FQNEAQ (reference sequence). The CDR3 is made up of 14 amino acids. V lost 6 bases and J 1 base, leaving 9 bases between the germline ends. CDR3 in DNA: TGTGCCAGCAGACTTCTCGGGAACACCGGGGAGCTGTTTTTT. It codes for CASRLLGNTGELFF.

The J gene is TRBJ2-1, the V gene TRBV3-1 (or the pseudogene TRBV3-2); the D gene is possibly TRBD2 (6 bases). V lost 5 bases, J lost 2 bases, and 16 bases lay in between. This CDR3 spans 16 amino acids. Germline lookup yields CDR1 LGHDT and CDR2 YNNKEL (reference sequence). The CDR3 protein is CASSTRVAETYNEQFF. CDR3 nucleotide sequence: TGTGCCAGCAGCACCCGAGTAGCGGAAACCTACAATGAGCAGTTCTTC.

J is TRBJ2-7 and V is TRBV6-1; D is ambiguous. This CDR3 comprises 13 residues. Germline loops: CDR1 MNHNS, CDR2 SASEGT. V gave up 3 bases and J gave up 5 bases, with 11 bases separating them. CDR3 nucleotides: TGTGCCAGCAGTGAGTCACCGGGCCACGAGCAGTACTTC. As protein: CASSESPGHEQYF.

DNA of the CDR3: TGTGCCACCAGCACGAGAGGACAGCCAACCCCCTCTGGGGCCAACGTCCTGACTTTC. Amino acid sequence: CATSTRGQPTPSGANVLTF. This chain joins TRBV15 and TRBJ2-6, with D possibly being TRBD1 (6 bases). Germline lookup yields CDR1 LNHNV and CDR2 YYDKDF (reference sequence). Between the trimmed V and J ends, which lost 4 bases and 0 bases, there was a span of 19 bases. This CDR3 spans 19 amino acids.

The chain joins TRBV19 to TRBJ2-5; the D gene is possibly TRBD1 (5 bases). Germline values: CDR1 LNHDA, CDR2 SQIVND (reference sequence). The germline V and J ends were trimmed by 1 base and 3 bases, with 6 bases remaining between them. The CDR3 runs to 13 residues. The CDR3 coding sequence is TGTGCCAGTAGTATAGGCAGGGAAGAGACCCAGTACTTC. Its protein product is CASSIGREETQYF.

V and J are TRBV7-2 and TRBJ1-2; a possible D gene is TRBD1 (6 bases). There are 15 residues in the CDR3. CDR1 is SGHTA, CDR2 FQGNSA, per germline. Trimming took 2 bases from V and 2 from J, leaving 12 bases between them. CDR3 DNA sequence: TGTGCCAGCAGCTTACTCATACAGGGAAACTATGGCTACACCTTC. Translated: CASSLLIQGNYGYTF. Looking up the rest from reference TRBV7-2 and TRBJ1-2 gives the full variable domain: GAGVSQSPSNKVTEKGKDVELRCDPISGHTALYWYRQSLGQGLEFLIYFQGNSAPDKSGLPSDRFSAERTGGSVSTLTIQRTQQEDSAVYLCASSLLIQGNYGYTFGSGTRLTVV.

This chain connects TRBV7-9 to TRBJ2-7; TRBD2 might be the D (6 bases). CDR3 length: 13 amino acids. Germline CDR1 SEHNR, CDR2 FQNEAQ (reference sequence). The V end was cut by 1 base, the J end by 6 bases, with 10 bases between. The CDR3 DNA follows: TGTGCCAGCAGCTTAGTGGGAGGTGGCGAGCAGTACTTC. Its protein is CASSLVGGGEQYF. The full variable domain, completed using reference TRBV7-9 and TRBJ2-7, is DTGVSQNPRHKITKRGQNVTFRCDPISEHNRLYWYRQTLGQGPEFLTYFQNEAQLEKSRLLSDRFSAERPKGSFSTLEIQRTEQGDSAMYLCASSLVGGGEQYFGPGTRLTVT.

In this sample, this clone turned up a few times. The same CDR3 arises from other DNA sequences in this sample as well. The gene calls are TRBV5-1 and TRBJ2-7; D unclear. CDR1 is SGHRS, CDR2 YFSETQ, per germline. This CDR3 is 14 amino acids long. The V and J ends lost 1 base and 0 bases respectively, with 8 bases between them. The CDR3 reads CASSLRWGSYEQYF. DNA of the CDR3: TGCGCCAGCAGCTTGAGGTGGGGCTCCTACGAGCAGTACTTC.

This chain uses TRBV5-1 with TRBJ1-1; D is unresolved. CDR1 and CDR2 (germline): SGHRS, YFSETQ. Between the trimmed V and J ends, which lost 4 bases and 4 bases, there was a span of 14 bases. CDR3 size: 14 residues. CDR3 in amino acids: CASSPTEGGTEAFF. The CDR3 DNA reads TGCGCCAGCAGCCCGACGGAAGGAGGCACTGAAGCTTTCTTT.

This clone was found once. The chain joins TRBV6-6 to TRBJ1-1; D gene uncertain. Germline V gives CDR1 MNHNY, CDR2 SVGAGI (reference sequence). The CDR3 extends over 16 amino acids. V was pared by 0 bases and J by 0 bases, with 11 bases between. The CDR3 DNA sequence: TGTGCCAGCAGTTACTCCGGTGGGAACCTGAACACTGAAGCTTTCTTT. It is translated as CASSYSGGNLNTEAFF.

V is TRBV7-9 and J is TRBJ2-1; the D gene is possibly TRBD2 (5 bases). Germline CDR1 is SEHNR and CDR2 is FQNEAQ (reference sequence). This CDR3 contains 15 residues. V was clipped by 4 bases and J by 12 bases, with 22 bases between them. The CDR3, as DNA: TGTGCCAGCAGCTCCTCCGACACCGCGCTTGGGAGGCAGTTCTTC. Its translation: CASSSSDTALGRQFF. Full variable domain (missing parts from reference TRBV7-9 and TRBJ2-1): DTGVSQNPRHKITKRGQNVTFRCDPISEHNRLYWYRQTLGQGPEFLTYFQNEAQLEKSRLLSDRFSAERPKGSFSTLEIQRTEQGDSAMYLCASSSSDTALGRQFFGPGTRLTVL.

The chain uses TRBV11-3 and TRBJ2-1; perhaps TRBD2 as D (5 bases). Germline-derived CDR1 and CDR2 are SGHNT and YENEEA. The CDR3 totals 15 residues. The V and J ends lost 1 base and 9 bases respectively, with 16 bases between them. CDR3 DNA sequence: TGTGCCAGCAGCTTAGTGGGTACCAGCGAGGGTGAGCAGTTCTTC. Protein: CASSLVGTSEGEQFF.

The chain links TRBV12-3 or TRBV12-4 to TRBJ2-1; D is perhaps TRBD2 (5 bases). V lost 5 bases and J lost 5, with 10 bases in between. This CDR3 has 13 residues. CDR3 DNA sequence: TGTGCCAGCAGTCCAGGACTGAACAATGAGCAGTTCTTC. Protein product: CASSPGLNNEQFF.

The chain couples TRBV11-2 to TRBJ1-5; D is ambiguous. Looked up from germline, CDR1 is SGHAT and CDR2 is FQNNGV. This CDR3 contains 15 residues. V was pared by 5 bases and J by 0 bases, with 11 bases between. The CDR3 nucleotides are TGTGCCAGCAGCCGCGACCGAAATAGCAATCAGCCCCAGCATTTT. It encodes CASSRDRNSNQPQHF.